What follows are 23 T cell receptor beta chains derived from one specimen sequenced in a study of blood T cell repertoires in COVID-19. Clones were read by immunoSEQ multiplex PCR, and TCRdb kept only the in-frame ones, dropping some. The profile covers 35,000 to 55,000 clones, with approximately 90% appearing a single time and 15% to 19% taken by the ten largest. The specimen sequenced was peripheral blood. The receptors originated from a man aged 65-85 years with active COVID-19.

The DNA for the CDR3 is TGTGCCAGCAGTGAATGGGCTGACACCTCCTACGAGCAGTACTTC. Encoded protein: CASSEWADTSYEQYF. The chain links TRBV6-1 to TRBJ2-7; D not certain. Germline values: CDR1 MNHNS, CDR2 SASEGT. This CDR3 is built from 15 residues. Trimming cost V 2 bases and J 0 bases, with 11 bases left between them.

This clone was counted a single time. V usage is TRBV9 and J usage is TRBJ1-1, with TRBD1 as a possible D gene (5 bases). This CDR3 spans 15 amino acids. The V gene's germline CDR1 is SGDLS and CDR2 YYNGEE. V lost 0 bases and J 0 bases, leaving 9 bases between the germline ends. Here the CDR3 DNA reads TGTGCCAGCAGCGTAGGCCCAGGGATGAACACTGAAGCTTTCTTT. Its protein is CASSVGPGMNTEAFF.

V usage is TRBV19 and J usage is TRBJ2-7; the match to TRBD1 covers 7 bases. The CDR3 extends over 15 amino acids. Unmatched junction bases numbered 13, after V lost 6 bases and J lost 5 bases. Germline-derived CDR1 and CDR2 are LNHDA and SQIVND (reference sequence). CDR3 protein: CASRSGTAGGHEQYF. The CDR3 DNA reads as TGTGCCAGTAGATCCGGGACAGCAGGTGGCCACGAGCAGTACTTC.

The V gene is TRBV3-1 (or the pseudogene TRBV3-2), the J gene TRBJ2-1, with 15 positions matching TRBD2. Losses at the gene ends were 4 bases for V and 7 bases for J; bases not matched to a gene: 2. The CDR3 has 15 residues. Germline values: CDR1 LGHDT, CDR2 YNNKEL (reference sequence). DNA of the CDR3: TGTGCCAGCAGCCTTGGGACTAGCGGGGGGAATGAGCAGTTCTTC. Translated: CASSLGTSGGNEQFF.

V gene TRBV11-3 combines with J gene TRBJ2-7; 9 bases line up with TRBD1. V trimming: 6 bases; J trimming: 4 bases; junction bases outside the gene matches: 25. CDR3 length: 20 residues. Per germline, CDR1 SGHNT and CDR2 YENEEA. The CDR3 region has the DNA TGTGCCAGCAGAACCCGCAGCTCGCTCCCCGGGACAGGGAGGGCTTACGAGCAGTACTTC. This encodes CASRTRSSLPGTGRAYEQYF.

The chain uses TRBV2 and TRBJ2-1, with D possibly matching TRBD1 (6 bases). Germline V gives CDR1 SNHLY, CDR2 FYNNEI. Trimming took 6 bases from V and 0 from J, leaving 18 bases between them. This CDR3 is 17 amino acids long. For the CDR3, the DNA is TGTGCCAGCAGATTGGACAGTTTCTTGAGCTCCTACAATGAGCAGTTCTTC. It specifies CASRLDSFLSSYNEQFF.

This chain uses TRBV3-1 (or the pseudogene TRBV3-2) with TRBJ1-5, with D tentatively TRBD1 (5 bases). From germline, CDR1 is LGHDT and CDR2 YNNKEL (reference sequence). The V end lost 3 bases, the J end lost 7 bases, and 10 bases lay between the germline ends. This CDR3 is 13 amino acids long. The DNA of the CDR3 is TGTGCCAGCAGCCAGCAAGGGGTCCAGCCCCAGCATTTT. This gives the protein CASSQQGVQPQHF.

The rearrangement uses TRBV29-1 and TRBJ2-7, with a tentative D call TRBD2 (5 bases). There are 12 residues in the CDR3. V was shortened by 3 bases and J by 2 bases, with 8 bases between the two germline ends. CDR1 is SQVTM, CDR2 ANQGSEA, per germline. The CDR3 sequence: CSVDNGAYEQYF. The CDR3 DNA is TGCAGCGTTGATAACGGGGCCTACGAGCAGTACTTC.

The chain carries TRBV29-1 and TRBJ2-2; D remains ambiguous. The V gene lost 4 bases and the J gene lost 2 bases, with 11 bases spanning the gap. This CDR3 spans 14 amino acids. The germline V gene encodes CDR1 SQVTM and CDR2 ANQGSEA. In nucleotides, the CDR3 is TGCAGCGTTGCCCCCCCCGGTAACACCGGGGAGCTGTTTTTT. As protein: CSVAPPGNTGELFF.

The chain combines TRBV18 with TRBJ2-3, with D tentatively TRBD2 (6 bases). The CDR3 covers 13 residues. Trimming stripped 2 bases from V and 4 bases from J, with 7 bases between. Germline-derived CDR1 and CDR2 are KGHSH and LQKENI. CDR3 nucleotide sequence: TGTGCCAGCTCACCAAGGGACTCAGATACGCAGTATTTT. It yields the protein CASSPRDSDTQYF. The entire variable domain, with the rest obtained from reference TRBV18 and TRBJ2-3, is as follows: NAGVMQNPRHLVRRRGQEARLRCSPMKGHSHVYWYRQLPEEGLKFMVYLQKENIIDESGMPKERFSAEFPKEGPSILRIQQVVRGDSAAYFCASSPRDSDTQYFGPGTRLTVL.

The chain links TRBV5-1 to TRBJ1-2; 7 nucleotides agree with TRBD1. This CDR3 comprises 14 residues. V shed 4 bases and J 8 bases; nucleotides not matched to a gene: 11. Per germline, CDR1 SGHRS and CDR2 YFSETQ. DNA for the CDR3: TGCGCCAGCAGCGACAACCCGGGACAGAAGGGCTACACCTTC. Translation gives CASSDNPGQKGYTF.

The V and J genes are TRBV11-2 and TRBJ2-5; no reliable D call. Germline V gene lookup returns CDR1 SGHAT and CDR2 FQNNGV. V shed 5 bases and J shed 3 bases, with 4 bases lying between them. This CDR3 region has 11 residues. The CDR3 DNA reads TGTGCCAGCAGCATAAAAGAGACCCAGTACTTC. Translating gives CASSIKETQYF.

The chain recombines TRBV19 with TRBJ1-4; TRBD1 is a possible D gene (6 bases). Germline V gene sequence: CDR1 LNHDA, CDR2 SQIVND (reference sequence). The CDR3 totals 13 residues. The V and J ends lost 5 bases and 7 bases respectively, with 11 bases between them. This chain's CDR3 is CASSLRTAEKLFF. Here the CDR3 DNA reads TGTGCCAGTAGTCTCCGGACAGCTGAAAAACTGTTTTTT.

The chain carries TRBV5-4 and TRBJ1-4, with 7 bases fitting TRBD1. Trimming took 4 bases from V and 3 from J; bases not matched to a gene: 6. Germline loops: CDR1 SGHNT, CDR2 YYREEE (reference sequence). This CDR3 comprises 15 residues. The CDR3 DNA follows: TGTGCCAGCAGCCCTGACAGGGAGGCTAATGAAAAACTGTTTTTT. Translation: CASSPDREANEKLFF.

Only a few counts were recorded for this clone. The identical CDR3 is also encoded by other nucleotide sequences in the sample. This sequence joins TRBV5-1 and TRBJ2-2, with D perhaps TRBD2 (5 bases). Germline loops: CDR1 SGHRS, CDR2 YFSETQ. The CDR3 is 16 amino acids. Trimming stripped 0 bases from V and 1 base from J, with 10 bases between. DNA of the CDR3: TGCGCCAGCAGCTTGGCCGGTGGAGGGAACACCGGGGAGCTGTTTTTT. Amino acid sequence: CASSLAGGGNTGELFF.

This clone occurred once. The J gene is TRBJ2-1, the V gene TRBV5-1; TRBD2 matches 9 bases. The V segment lost 0 bases and the J segment 5 bases; nucleotides outside the gene matches: 9. Germline values: CDR1 SGHRS, CDR2 YFSETQ. This CDR3 contains 17 residues. This CDR3 reads CASSLGALAGVDNEQFF. DNA of the CDR3: TGCGCCAGCAGCTTGGGGGCTTTAGCGGGGGTAGACAATGAGCAGTTCTTC.

This clone has a single count. The chain employs TRBV9 and TRBJ2-2; D is perhaps TRBD1 (6 bases). The CDR3 totals 13 residues. Germline assignment: CDR1 SGDLS and CDR2 YYNGEE. The V end lost 3 bases, the J end lost 5 bases, and 8 bases lay between the germline ends. CDR3 residues: CASSAQGTGELFF. The CDR3 DNA sequence: TGTGCCAGCAGCGCCCAGGGGACCGGGGAGCTGTTTTTT.

The genes are TRBV5-4 and TRBJ2-3; perhaps TRBD2 as D (6 bases). The CDR3 contains 12 residues. The germline V gene encodes CDR1 SGHNT and CDR2 YYREEE (reference sequence). Trimming took off 4 bases at V and 6 bases at J, with 9 bases between the two ends. DNA of the CDR3: TGTGCCAGCAGCCGAAGCGGGGATACGCAGTATTTT. It codes for CASSRSGDTQYF.

This chain connects TRBV11-2 to TRBJ2-1, with unresolved D. The CDR3 totals 15 residues. Per germline, CDR1 SGHAT and CDR2 FQNNGV. Trimming pared 1 base from V and 3 bases from J, leaving 10 bases between. The CDR3 region has the DNA TGTGCCAGCAGCTTAGCTGGCGGAATCTACAATGAGCAGTTCTTC. Encoded protein: CASSLAGGIYNEQFF.

V is TRBV5-1 and J is TRBJ1-4; 9 bases align to TRBD1. The CDR3 spans 17 residues. Germline loops: CDR1 SGHRS, CDR2 YFSETQ. With 3 bases clipped from V and 0 bases from J, the junction kept 6 bases outside the gene matches. The CDR3 DNA reads as TGCGCCAGCAGCTCCGGGGACAGGGTAGCAACTAATGAAAAACTGTTTTTT. Translating gives CASSSGDRVATNEKLFF.

The chain combines TRBV11-2 with TRBJ1-5, with a tentative D call TRBD1 (6 bases). This CDR3 has 16 residues. Germline V gene sequence: CDR1 SGHAT, CDR2 FQNNGV. Trimming pared 2 bases from V and 0 bases from J, leaving 11 bases between. The CDR3 spells CASSLHGTNSNQPQHF. For the CDR3, the DNA is TGTGCCAGCAGCTTACATGGGACAAATAGCAATCAGCCCCAGCATTTT.

This chain links TRBV5-1 with TRBJ2-3; 9 bases line up with TRBD2. The CDR3 sequence is 14 residues long. Germline values: CDR1 SGHRS, CDR2 YFSETQ. The J segment lost 3 bases and the V segment lost 4 bases, leaving 3 bases of the junction unmatched. The DNA of the CDR3 is TGCGCCAGCAGCCGTAGCGGGGGAACAGATACGCAGTATTTT. It yields the protein CASSRSGGTDTQYF.

J is TRBJ1-5 and V is TRBV5-6, with D possibly matching TRBD1 (5 bases). This CDR3 is 15 amino acids long. V was pared by 3 bases and J by 0 bases, with 10 bases between. CDR1 is SGHDT, CDR2 YYEEEE, per germline. The CDR3 protein is CASSSWGYSNQPQHF. CDR3 DNA: TGTGCCAGCAGCTCCTGGGGCTATAGCAATCAGCCCCAGCATTTT. The whole variable domain, remainder taken from reference TRBV5-6 and TRBJ1-5, is DAGVTQSPTHLIKTRGQQVTLRCSPKSGHDTVSWYQQALGQGPQFIFQYYEEEERQRGNFPDRFSGHQFPNYSSELNVNALLLGDSALYLCASSSWGYSNQPQHFGDGTRLSIL.